The sequence of this TCR beta chain was determined in a study of CD8+CD57+ T cells in acquired aplastic anemia. TCR beta VDJ and CDR3 profiles were obtained from a genomic DNA template. TCRdb re-derived calls from the reads in MiXCR, one entry per CDR3 protein. The sample records around 400,000 distinct CDR3 sequences, roughly 68% being singletons. On this clonotype itself: The junction does not match germline at one end; this may be a read error.

The germline V gene has CDR1 SGHTS and CDR2 YDEGEE. The CDR3 contains 15 residues. This rearrangement joins TRBV5-8 to TRBJ2-3, with D maybe TRBD2 (6 bases). This receptor was taken from a human donor in good health, serving as a control. The specimen was sorted CD4+, CD8+, or CD8+CD57+ T cells (not recorded which) from PBMCs. The CDR3 region is CASSLGAGSPNTQYF. As DNA, the CDR3 is TGCGCCAGCAGCCTGGGCGCGGGAAGTCCAAATACGCAGTATTTT.